This T cell receptor (beta chain) was identified in a study of T cell responses to AZD1222 COVID-19 vaccine. With regard to this clone: Its target is not known.

Findings of the study overall: Seropositive AZD1222 recipients at baseline numbered only 6 or 7. It should be noted that donors were predominantly white British and more often female, and clonal diversity was possibly underestimated.

The CDR3 is 15 residues long. V dropped 4 bases and J dropped 4; count of bases not matched to a gene: 6. In germline, CDR1 is SGHVS, CDR2 FQNEAQ. Profiling relied on immunoSEQ multiplex PCR, and the TCRdb table lists in-frame clones only, not all of them. The data contain about 94,000 clones, 85% of them seen just once; the ten biggest clones take up 4.5%. The input for sequencing was peripheral blood, taken 28 days after the second AZD1222 dose. This TCR came from an adult who received the AZD1222 COVID-19 vaccine. The rearrangement uses TRBV7-8 and TRBJ1-5; 8 bases fit TRBD1. The CDR3 DNA is TGTGCCAGCAGCTCAACGACAGGGGCAAATCAGCCCCAGCATTTT. This encodes CASSSTTGANQPQHF.